This T cell receptor (beta chain) was captured by sequencing in a study of T cell changes during pregnancy in multiple sclerosis. Profiling relied on immunoSEQ multiplex PCR, and the TCRdb table lists in-frame clones only, not all of them. The sample lists 55,000 to 85,000 clones; more than 90% were seen once. Sequenced material: peripheral blood, taken in the second trimester of pregnancy. This receptor was identified in a female donor with multiple sclerosis, enrolled in a pregnancy study.

CDR3 region: CASSSWTENKGGYTF. CDR3 coding DNA: TGTGCCAGCAGCTCTTGGACAGAAAACAAGGGTGGCTACACCTTC. The chain carries TRBV13 and TRBJ1-2, with D possibly being TRBD1 (6 bases). Germline CDR1 and CDR2: PRHDT and FYEKMQ (reference sequence). The ends were cut back, 4 bases at V and 7 bases at J, with 19 bases in the middle. The CDR3 sequence is 15 residues long.